The 15 T cell receptor beta chains in this list originate from one sample, sequenced in a study of monozygotic twins with inflammatory bowel disease. Each CDR3 protein gets one entry in TCRdb, which reprocessed the 5' RACE reads and gives no DNA. The clone table shows about 160,000 distinct CDR3 sequences, with the ten largest holding roughly 2.3%. Sequenced material: blood. The origin of the receptors is a human donor with ulcerative colitis or Crohn's disease, or a healthy co-twin of an affected twin (not recorded which).

The CDR3 is CASSDPGDHTEAFF. The chain recombines TRBV3-1 with TRBJ1-1; the TRBD1 assignment by TCRdb is unverifiable without DNA. Germline V gene lookup returns CDR1 LGHDT and CDR2 YNNKEL (reference sequence). This CDR3 region has 14 residues.

The chain joins TRBV11-2 to TRBJ2-1. Germline V gene data show CDR1 as SGHAT and CDR2 as FQNNGV. CDR3 length equals 14 residues. The CDR3 loop reads CASSLGSSYNEQFF.

J is TRBJ2-3 and V is TRBV11-2; TCRdb's D call, TRBD1, is unchecked because there is no DNA. This CDR3 is 14 amino acids long. Germline CDR1 reads SGHAT; CDR2 reads FQNNGV. The chain's CDR3 is CASSRDRVTDTQYF.

V usage is TRBV21-1 and J usage is TRBJ2-7; the D call of TRBD2 rests on TCRdb alone, since no DNA is present to check it. TRBV21-1 is a known pseudogene. This CDR3 region has 18 residues. CDR3 amino acids: CASSKATLAGVSGYEQYF.

This chain connects TRBV20-1 to TRBJ2-7; the D call of TRBD1 rests on TCRdb alone, since no DNA is present to check it. Germline V gene sequence: CDR1 DFQATT, CDR2 SNEGSKA (reference sequence). CDR3 size: 13 residues. This CDR3 is CSPSAGTEYEQYF.

The chain is built from TRBV30 and TRBJ1-2. Germline V gives CDR1 GTSNPN, CDR2 SVGIG (reference sequence). This CDR3 comprises 11 residues. This CDR3 reads CAWSVYLGYTF.

The chain links TRBV9 to TRBJ2-2. Looked up from germline, CDR1 is SGDLS and CDR2 is YYNGEE. The CDR3 loop spans 13 amino acids. This CDR3 is CASSILGTGELFF.

J is TRBJ1-2 and V is TRBV20-1. The CDR3 totals 14 residues. Germline loops: CDR1 DFQATT, CDR2 SNEGSKA (reference sequence). CDR3 sequence: CSARDSPGNYGYTF.

The CDR3 loop is CASSEWARASGRVNEQFF. The chain recombines TRBV2 with TRBJ2-1; TCRdb returns TRBD2, unconfirmable since there is no DNA. The CDR3 sequence is 18 residues long. Per the germline V gene, CDR1 is SNHLY and CDR2 is FYNNEI. Complete variable domain (other parts from reference TRBV2 and TRBJ2-1): EPEVTQTPSHQVTQMGQEVILRCVPISNHLYFYWYRQILGQKVEFLVSFYNNEISEKSEIFDDQFSVERPDGSNFTLKIRSTKLEDSAMYFCASSEWARASGRVNEQFFGPGTRLTVL.

The chain has TRBV7-8 and TRBJ2-1; TCRdb's assignment of TRBD2 cannot be checked, as there is no DNA. The germline V gene encodes CDR1 SGHVS and CDR2 FQNEAQ. The CDR3 length is 14 residues. The CDR3 is CASSQSGRSGEQFF.

The genes are TRBV13 and TRBJ2-3; the D call from TCRdb, TRBD2, cannot be confirmed without DNA. The CDR3 covers 16 residues. Germline V gene data show CDR1 as PRHDT and CDR2 as FYEKMQ (reference sequence). The CDR3 sequence: CASSLGRGGFTDTQYF.

The genes are TRBV12-3 or TRBV12-4 and TRBJ2-1; the TCRdb call, TRBD2, lacks DNA for checking. CDR3 length equals 15 residues. The CDR3 region is CASRASGRSYNEQFF.

The CDR3 here is CSARGGLAVNEQFF. This sequence joins TRBV20-1 and TRBJ2-1; the TRBD2 assignment by TCRdb is unverifiable without DNA. In germline, CDR1 is DFQATT, CDR2 SNEGSKA (reference sequence). This CDR3 comprises 14 residues.

The V call is TRBV5-1, the J call TRBJ1-5. CDR1 is SGHRS, CDR2 YFSETQ, per germline. The CDR3 sequence is 13 residues long. CDR3 region: CASSLVRGQPQHF.

The chain couples TRBV5-1 to TRBJ2-3; lacking DNA, the TRBD2 call made by TCRdb goes unchecked. The length of the CDR3 is 15 residues. CDR1 is SGHRS, CDR2 YFSETQ, per germline. CDR3 in amino acids: CASALAGYSTDTQYF.